This TCR beta chain was profiled in a study of T cell changes during pregnancy in multiple sclerosis. The table came from immunoSEQ multiplex PCR; TCRdb's copy has only in-frame clones and leaves some out. The sample carries roughly 90,000 clones, approximately 90% recorded once. The germline gives CDR1 KGHSH, CDR2 LQKENI. The V gene end was trimmed by 5 bases and the J gene end by 2 bases; junction bases not matched to a gene: 8. The CDR3 contains 15 residues. This sequence originates from a female donor in good health, enrolled as a control in a pregnancy study. The genes are TRBV18 and TRBJ1-1; TRBD1 matches 7 bases. Source: peripheral blood, taken in the first trimester of pregnancy. The CDR3 bases are TGTGCCAGCTCAACAAGACAGGGTGTCAACACTGAAGCTTTCTTT. Its translation is CASSTRQGVNTEAFF.